A selection of T cell receptor beta chains follows, all from one sample in a study of cytomegalovirus exposure and HLA in healthy donors. Clones were read by immunoSEQ multiplex PCR, and TCRdb kept only the in-frame ones, dropping some. The table shows about 180,000 clones, with around 80% occurring only once. The sequenced material came from PBMCs. The receptors derive from a girl between 5 and 17 years old in good health and CMV-seropositive. CDR3s include the opening cysteine and the closing phenylalanine or tryptophan. D genes are given only for firm matches. Clone size appears in some rows only: once, few, many, or a class for an expanded clone.

j_call: TRBJ2-7; d_call: TRBD2; clone_size: .; v_call: TRBV11-3; cdr3_nt: TGTGCCAGCAGCTTAGATCGATCTAGCGGGAGGAGAACCTACGAGCAGTACTTC; cdr3_aa: CASSLDRSSGRRTYEQYF
j_call: TRBJ2-1; d_call: TRBD1; clone_size: few; v_call: TRBV15; cdr3_nt: TGTGCCACTGGGAACCGGGACAGGCACTCCAATGAGCAGTTCTTC; cdr3_aa: CATGNRDRHSNEQFF
j_call: TRBJ1-5; d_call: .; clone_size: .; v_call: TRBV2; cdr3_nt: TGTGCCAGCAGTGAAGGGCAGGGGATTCAGCCCCAGCATTTT; cdr3_aa: CASSEGQGIQPQHF
j_call: TRBJ1-5; d_call: TRBD1; clone_size: .; v_call: TRBV6-5; cdr3_nt: TGTGCCAGCAGTTACTCCACAGGGGAGCAGCATTTT; cdr3_aa: CASSYSTGEQHF
j_call: TRBJ2-1; d_call: TRBD2; clone_size: once; v_call: TRBV2; cdr3_nt: TGTGCCAGCAGGACTAGCGGGAGCGGTGAGCAGTTCTTC; cdr3_aa: CASRTSGSGEQFF
j_call: TRBJ1-1; d_call: TRBD1; clone_size: .; v_call: TRBV29-1; cdr3_nt: TGCAGCGGGGATTTAGGGACAGGGTCGACTGAAGCTTTCTTT; cdr3_aa: CSGDLGTGSTEAFF
j_call: TRBJ2-1; d_call: .; clone_size: .; v_call: TRBV14; cdr3_nt: TGTGCCAGCAGCCAAGATCTCGCAGGGCCAGAGCAGTTCTTC; cdr3_aa: CASSQDLAGPEQFF
j_call: TRBJ1-4; d_call: .; clone_size: .; v_call: TRBV19; cdr3_nt: TGTGCCAGTTACCGAGGTGAAAAACTGTTTTTT; cdr3_aa: CASYRGEKLFF
j_call: TRBJ2-2; d_call: .; clone_size: few; v_call: TRBV6-1; cdr3_nt: TGTGCCAGCAGTGGCGGGGCCATTGACGCCACGCTGTTTTTT; cdr3_aa: CASSGGAIDATLFF
j_call: TRBJ2-7; d_call: .; clone_size: .; v_call: TRBV2; cdr3_nt: TGTGCCAGCAGTTATGGAGACGGGGGACGCGAGCAGTACTTC; cdr3_aa: CASSYGDGGREQYF
j_call: TRBJ2-1; d_call: TRBD2; clone_size: .; v_call: TRBV4-2; cdr3_nt: TGTGCCAGCAGCCAACGTTCGAGGGGACTAGCGGAGATCTCCTACAATGAGCAGTTCTTC; cdr3_aa: CASSQRSRGLAEISYNEQFF
j_call: TRBJ2-7; d_call: TRBD1; clone_size: .; v_call: TRBV6-5; cdr3_nt: TGTGCCAGCAGTTACTCGATCGGACAGGTCCACTACGAGCAGTACTTC; cdr3_aa: CASSYSIGQVHYEQYF
j_call: TRBJ2-7; d_call: .; clone_size: .; v_call: TRBV7-2; cdr3_nt: TGTGCCAGCAGCCCCTTACCGCACGCAGGGTACGAGCAGTACTTC; cdr3_aa: CASSPLPHAGYEQYF
j_call: TRBJ2-7; d_call: .; clone_size: .; v_call: TRBV4-1; cdr3_nt: TGCGCCAGCAGCTCAGGGTCGGGCCCCTACGAGCAGTACTTC; cdr3_aa: CASSSGSGPYEQYF
j_call: TRBJ2-7; d_call: .; clone_size: .; v_call: TRBV6-5; cdr3_nt: TGTGCCAGCAGTTATTCCAGGGGATCGTACGAGCAGTACTTC; cdr3_aa: CASSYSRGSYEQYF
j_call: TRBJ2-3; d_call: TRBD2; clone_size: few; v_call: TRBV6-5; cdr3_nt: TGTGCCAGCAGTTACTCGGCGGGAGCGGCAGATACGCAGTATTTT; cdr3_aa: CASSYSAGAADTQYF
j_call: TRBJ1-4; d_call: TRBD1; clone_size: .; v_call: TRBV19; cdr3_nt: TGTGCCAGCCGGCCCGGGGACAGGCTAAATGAAAAACTGTTTTTT; cdr3_aa: CASRPGDRLNEKLFF
j_call: TRBJ2-5; d_call: TRBD2; clone_size: .; v_call: TRBV4-1; cdr3_nt: TGCGCCAGCAGCCAAGAATGGTCGGGAGGAGATGAGACCCAGTACTTC; cdr3_aa: CASSQEWSGGDETQYF
j_call: TRBJ2-3; d_call: TRBD1; clone_size: .; v_call: TRBV10-3; cdr3_nt: TGTGCCATCAGTGACCCCGCGGGACAGGGATGGAATACGCAGTATTTT; cdr3_aa: CAISDPAGQGWNTQYF
j_call: TRBJ2-3; d_call: TRBD2; clone_size: .; v_call: TRBV7-9; cdr3_nt: TGTGCCAGCAGCTTAGGACTAGCGGGACAGGATACGCAGTATTTT; cdr3_aa: CASSLGLAGQDTQYF
j_call: TRBJ1-2; d_call: .; clone_size: .; v_call: TRBV30; cdr3_nt: TGTGCCTGGACAGGGTCTGTTGGCTACACCTTC; cdr3_aa: CAWTGSVGYTF
j_call: TRBJ2-3; d_call: TRBD2; clone_size: .; v_call: TRBV2; cdr3_nt: TGTGCCAGCAGGCGACGACTAGCGGGGATGCAGTATTTT; cdr3_aa: CASRRRLAGMQYF
j_call: TRBJ2-1; d_call: .; clone_size: once; v_call: TRBV7-2; cdr3_nt: TGTGGGACTGGCAACAATGAGCAGTTCTTC; cdr3_aa: CGTGNNEQFF
j_call: TRBJ2-3; d_call: TRBD2; clone_size: .; v_call: TRBV30; cdr3_nt: TGTGCCTGGATGGGAGGGAAGGTCACAGATACGCAGTATTTT; cdr3_aa: CAWMGGKVTDTQYF
j_call: TRBJ1-5; d_call: .; clone_size: few; v_call: TRBV10-1; cdr3_nt: TGCGCCAGCAGTGACGGGGGGGGACCCCAGCATTTT; cdr3_aa: CASSDGGGPQHF
j_call: TRBJ1-1; d_call: .; clone_size: .; v_call: TRBV5-5; cdr3_nt: TGTGCCAGCAGCTTGGTTGCGGGGGAGAAGGCTTTCTTT; cdr3_aa: CASSLVAGEKAFF
j_call: TRBJ2-1; d_call: TRBD2; clone_size: .; v_call: TRBV30; cdr3_nt: TGTGCCTGGGAGGCCGGACTAGCGGGACCCGAGACTTCCTACAATGAGCAGTTCTTC; cdr3_aa: CAWEAGLAGPETSYNEQFF
j_call: TRBJ2-5; d_call: TRBD2; clone_size: .; v_call: TRBV4-3; cdr3_nt: TGCGCCAGCAGCCTAGGCGGGCTAGCGGGAGAAGAGACCCAGTACTTC; cdr3_aa: CASSLGGLAGEETQYF
j_call: TRBJ1-2; d_call: .; clone_size: .; v_call: TRBV5-4; cdr3_nt: TGTGCCAGCAGCTTGGAGGCAGGGGCCAACCTTAACTATGGCTACACCTTC; cdr3_aa: CASSLEAGANLNYGYTF
j_call: TRBJ1-2; d_call: .; clone_size: .; v_call: TRBV5-6; cdr3_nt: TGTGCCAGCAGCTTGTTGGATCTTTTCAGGGAAGGCTACACCTTC; cdr3_aa: CASSLLDLFREGYTF
j_call: TRBJ2-3; d_call: .; clone_size: .; v_call: TRBV10-3; cdr3_nt: TGTGCCATCAGTGAACCGGGGGCAGATACGCAGTATTTT; cdr3_aa: CAISEPGADTQYF
j_call: TRBJ2-5; d_call: TRBD2; clone_size: few; v_call: TRBV11-2; cdr3_nt: TGTGCCAGCAGCTTTAGCGGGAGTTTTCAAGAGACCCAGTACTTC; cdr3_aa: CASSFSGSFQETQYF